Presented here are 18 T cell receptor beta chains from one specimen sequenced in a study of blood T cell repertoires in COVID-19 (dated by TCRdb to 2018 to 2020). The library was obtained by the immunoSEQ multiplex PCR assay. What TCRdb holds here is the immuneACCESS table cut down to in-frame rearrangements. Part of the clones is not present; checked against another copy, under half of the missing clones reflect an unresolved V gene, and the others are unexplained. The sample has roughly 180,000 clones on record, approximately 90% of them singletons. In total, the top ten clones hold 2% to 2.5% of the sample. Material for sequencing was PBMCs or T cells enriched from blood (not recorded which). The receptors here all came from a woman aged 30 to 39 who had recovered from COVID-19.

In regard to this clone: This specimen includes other DNA sequences encoding the same CDR3. The chain uses TRBV25-1 and TRBJ1-3; no clear D gene. The CDR3 is made up of 14 amino acids. The V end was cut by 1 base, the J end by 0 bases, with 4 bases between. Germline-derived CDR1 and CDR2 are MGHDK and SYGVNS. The CDR3, as DNA: TGTGCCAGCAGTGAATCAGGCTCTGGAAACACCATATATTTT. Protein product: CASSESGSGNTIYF.

The chain carries TRBV6-5 and TRBJ1-4; 10 bases line up with TRBD1. CDR1 and CDR2 (germline): MNHEY, SVGAGI. This CDR3 contains 14 residues. The junction had 6 bases not matched to a gene; V was cut back by 6 bases and J by 8 bases. The CDR3 spells CASRQGQGREKLFF. The CDR3 coding sequence is TGTGCCAGCAGGCAGGGACAGGGGAGGGAAAAACTGTTTTTT.

With regard to this clone: Just one base apart from a much larger clone, this may be a read error. This sequence joins TRBV16 and TRBJ1-1; D might be TRBD1 (5 bases). Trimming removed 2 bases at V and 1 base at J, with 5 bases between. This CDR3 is built from 13 residues. CDR1 is KGHSY and CDR2 is FQNENV in the germline V gene. Here the CDR3 DNA reads TGTGCCAGCAGCCAAACAGGGAACACTGAAGCTTTCTTT. Translating gives CASSQTGNTEAFF.

This chain joins TRBV29-1 and TRBJ1-1; D gene ambiguous. Trimming pared 7 bases from V and 5 bases from J, leaving 20 bases between. Germline V CDR1 and CDR2: SQVTM, ANQGSEA. This CDR3 is 14 amino acids long. CDR3 residues: CSADGVRGWTEAFF. As DNA, the CDR3 is TGCAGCGCCGACGGTGTACGGGGATGGACTGAAGCTTTCTTT.

The chain recombines TRBV30 with TRBJ1-5; TRBD1 might be the D (5 bases). V lost 2 bases to trimming and J lost 6 bases, with 14 bases between them. The CDR3 totals 14 residues. CDR1 and CDR2 from the germline V gene are GTSNPN and SVGIG (reference sequence). The CDR3 sequence: CAWSPRGLSQPQHF. The CDR3 DNA reads TGTGCCTGGAGTCCCCGGGGGTTAAGTCAGCCCCAGCATTTT.

J is TRBJ2-7 and V is TRBV27, with a possible D match to TRBD2 (5 bases). Germline CDR1 reads MNHEY; CDR2 reads SMNVEV (reference sequence). Trimming shortened V by 5 bases and J by 7 bases, and 15 bases separated the two germline ends. CDR3 size: 13 residues. The CDR3 region has the DNA TGTGCCAGCAGTCCCACTAGAAAACAAGAGCAGTACTTC. This codes for CASSPTRKQEQYF.

The J gene is TRBJ1-4, the V gene TRBV4-3, with unresolved D. V was pared by 0 bases and J by 9 bases, with 11 bases between. Germline CDR1 reads LGHNA; CDR2 reads YSLEER. This CDR3 spans 14 amino acids. The CDR3: CASSQDPGIQKLFF. The CDR3 region has the DNA TGCGCCAGCAGCCAAGATCCGGGGATTCAAAAACTGTTTTTT.

The V gene is TRBV9, the J gene TRBJ2-2; D unresolved. V was shortened by 0 bases and J by 4 bases, with 7 bases between the two germline ends. This CDR3 has 14 residues. Germline V gene data show CDR1 as SGDLS and CDR2 as YYNGEE. This CDR3 reads CASSVGSVTGELFF. The CDR3 DNA follows: TGTGCCAGCAGCGTAGGTTCTGTCACCGGGGAGCTGTTTTTT.

This clone was detected once. The V and J genes are TRBV24-1 and TRBJ2-7, with a weak D call TRBD1 (5 bases). The CDR3 has 14 amino acids. V gave up 1 base and J gave up 0 bases, with 6 bases separating them. Germline-derived CDR1 and CDR2 are KGHDR and SFDVKD. The CDR3 DNA sequence: TGTGCCACCAGTGATTTCGACAGCTCCTACGAGCAGTACTTC. Encoded protein: CATSDFDSSYEQYF.

The V gene is TRBV13, the J gene TRBJ1-4; no clear D. The CDR3 has 11 residues. Germline CDR1 is PRHDT and CDR2 is FYEKMQ (reference sequence). V lost 7 bases, J lost 6 bases, and 6 bases lay in between. This chain's CDR3 is CASNRYEKLFF. Here the CDR3 DNA reads TGTGCCAGCAATCGGTATGAAAAACTGTTTTTT.

This clone appeared once. The chain links TRBV19 to TRBJ2-1; TRBD2 agrees at 11 bases. CDR1 LNHDA and CDR2 SQIVND come from the germline V gene (reference sequence). J was trimmed by 8 bases and V by 8 bases; bases with no gene match: 11. This CDR3 is built from 15 residues. In DNA, the CDR3 is TGTGCCAGTCAGAGACTAGCGGGAAGTTTAGATGAGCAGTTCTTC. It encodes CASQRLAGSLDEQFF.

The CDR3 here is CAWEQNRLSGNTIYF. Written as DNA, the CDR3 is TGTGCCTGGGAACAAAACCGCCTCTCTGGAAACACCATATATTTT. This sequence joins TRBV30 and TRBJ1-3; unclear D gene. This CDR3 spans 15 amino acids. Germline V gene lookup returns CDR1 GTSNPN and CDR2 SVGIG (reference sequence). The V gene lost 5 bases and the J gene lost 0 bases, with 14 bases spanning the gap.

V gene TRBV5-4 combines with J gene TRBJ2-7, with D possibly being TRBD1 (6 bases). Germline loops: CDR1 SGHNT, CDR2 YYREEE (reference sequence). Trimming cost V 4 bases and J 0 bases, with 14 bases left between them. This CDR3 comprises 15 residues. The CDR3 DNA follows: TGTGCCAGCAGCCTCCAGACAGGACCCTCCTACGAGCAGTACTTC. This sequence encodes CASSLQTGPSYEQYF.

The chain employs TRBV10-3 and TRBJ1-2; D is unresolved. CDR1 is ENHRY, CDR2 SYGVKD, per germline. This CDR3 comprises 14 residues. V gave up 2 bases and J gave up 8 bases, with 15 bases separating them. The CDR3 DNA follows: TGTGCCATCAGTGAGGGGGAGGCCTTGGGGGGCTACACCTTC. It yields the protein CAISEGEALGGYTF.

A note on this clone: Distinct nucleotide sequences in the sample also encode this CDR3. The CDR3, as DNA: TGTGCCAGTAGTACCCGAGGCAATCAGCCCCAGCATTTT. Residues: CASSTRGNQPQHF. The chain recombines TRBV19 with TRBJ1-5, with D unresolved. Trimming shortened V by 4 bases and J by 2 bases, and 6 bases separated the two germline ends. CDR1 and CDR2 (germline): LNHDA, SQIVND (reference sequence). The CDR3 has 13 residues.

The chain recombines TRBV29-1 with TRBJ1-1, with D possibly being TRBD1 (5 bases). The CDR3 is made up of 11 amino acids. Germline V gives CDR1 SQVTM, CDR2 ANQGSEA. The V end was cut by 5 bases, the J end by 1 base, with 5 bases between. This CDR3 reads CSVQGNTEAFF. The CDR3 DNA reads TGCAGCGTTCAGGGGAACACTGAAGCTTTCTTT.

The chain uses TRBV5-1 and TRBJ1-3, with 7 bases matching TRBD1. J gave up 6 bases and V 0 bases, and 3 bases lay outside the gene matches. This CDR3 is built from 14 residues. Germline CDR1 is SGHRS and CDR2 is YFSETQ. Here the CDR3 reads CASSLAGQENTIYF. CDR3 bases: TGCGCCAGCAGCTTGGCCGGACAGGAAAACACCATATATTTT. Full variable domain (missing parts from reference TRBV5-1 and TRBJ1-3): KAGVTQTPRYLIKTRGQQVTLSCSPISGHRSVSWYQQTPGQGLQFLFEYFSETQRNKGNFPGRFSGRQFSNSRSEMNVSTLELGDSALYLCASSLAGQENTIYFGEGSWLTVV.

V usage is TRBV5-1 and J usage is TRBJ2-3, with a weak D call TRBD1 (6 bases). This CDR3 spans 13 amino acids. The V and J ends lost 4 bases and 6 bases respectively, with 12 bases between them. CDR1 and CDR2 (germline): SGHRS, YFSETQ. The CDR3 region has the DNA TGCGCCAGCAGCCCAGGGGTCTCGGATACGCAGTATTTT. Translating gives CASSPGVSDTQYF.